This T cell receptor (beta chain) was captured in a study of T-cell memory formation after mild COVID-19. Turning to this clonotype: Its target is not known.

Study-wide points: Memory cells collected pre-infection included some clones that later responded, suggesting cross-reactive memory joined. Clones from the second wave (peaking day 37) had unconfirmed SARS-CoV-2 specificity.

TCRdb itself ran the 5' RACE reads through MiXCR, one entry per CDR3 protein. This table has 40,000 to 60,000 distinct CDR3 sequences, roughly 12% appearing once. V lost 0 bases, J lost 4 bases, and 5 bases lay in between. CDR3 length: 14 residues. Germline loops: CDR1 SGDLS, CDR2 YYNGEE. Source material: PBMCs or a T cell subset sorted from them (not recorded which). This chain joins TRBV9 and TRBJ2-6; the D is unclear. This TCR derives from a man younger than 30 who had mild COVID-19 (a few samples of this study predate the infection). Cell type and time point are not known. CDR3 region: CASSVASGANVLTF. In DNA, the CDR3 is TGTGCCAGCAGCGTAGCGTCCGGGGCCAACGTCCTGACTTTC.